This T cell receptor beta chain was captured in a study of shared clonotypes between healthy human individuals. The germline V gene has CDR1 LGHNA and CDR2 YSLEER. V gave up 3 bases and J gave up 4 bases; unmatched junction bases: 5. This CDR3 spans 14 amino acids. Data came from immunoSEQ multiplex PCR; TCRdb stores just in-frame clones and leaves some out. This sample carries about 690,000 clones, less than 95% of them seen once, and the ten largest clones take approximately 35%. There are a few counts of this clone. The receptor comes from a man younger than 30 in good health. Some clones in this sample may be carry-over from other donors' samples. Material for sequencing was memory CD8+ T cells from PBMCs. The subset here: CD45RO+ cells pooled with CCR7-negative TemRA cells. V usage is TRBV4-3 and J usage is TRBJ1-1; the match to TRBD1 covers 7 bases. Written as DNA, the CDR3 is TGCGCCAGCAGCCATTACAGGGGCGGCACTGAAGCTTTCTTT. It codes for CASSHYRGGTEAFF.